These T cell receptor beta chains were read from a single sample in a study of a mutant IDH1 vaccine in newly diagnosed glioma. These receptors have no known antigen. Clones were sequenced by immunoSEQ multiplex PCR, and TCRdb holds only the in-frame ones, with some missing. Seen here are about 36,000 clones, roughly 79% observed once, and the top ten hold 9.5% to 13%. Sequenced here: PBMCs, sampled from a glioma patient whose treatment included an IDH1 peptide vaccine. Receptor source: a man in his fifties or sixties with glioma. Both conserved end residues are part of each CDR3.

V gene: TRBV7-2; CDR3 length: 13; J gene: TRBJ1-5; CDR3 protein: CASSFASDQPQHF
V gene: TRBV7-2; CDR3 length: 13; J gene: TRBJ1-1; CDR3 protein: CASSPLRGTEAFF
V gene: TRBV4-1; CDR3 length: 16; J gene: TRBJ2-5; CDR3 protein: CASSQDESAGKETQYF
V gene: TRBV6-1; CDR3 length: 17; J gene: TRBJ1-5; CDR3 protein: CASSEVDSGASNQPQHF
V gene: TRBV28; CDR3 length: 15; J gene: .; CDR3 protein: CASSQGRGDSYEQYF
V gene: TRBV7-2; CDR3 length: 13; J gene: TRBJ2-2; CDR3 protein: CASSLADTGELFF
V gene: TRBV2; CDR3 length: 13; J gene: TRBJ1-2; CDR3 protein: CASSESLGGGYTF
V gene: TRBV5-1; CDR3 length: 15; J gene: TRBJ1-5; CDR3 protein: CASSSGQGGNQPQHF
V gene: TRBV7-8; CDR3 length: 12; J gene: TRBJ1-2; CDR3 protein: CASSPPGEGYTF
V gene: TRBV10-3; CDR3 length: 16; J gene: TRBJ2-2; CDR3 protein: CAIRGDRVTNTGELFF
V gene: TRBV27; CDR3 length: 14; J gene: TRBJ2-7; CDR3 protein: CASSSLSGTYEQYF
V gene: TRBV10-3; CDR3 length: 14; J gene: TRBJ2-1; CDR3 protein: CAISPDGQHGEQFF
V gene: TRBV30; CDR3 length: 15; J gene: TRBJ1-6; CDR3 protein: CAWSLTDSSNSPLHF
V gene: TRBV6-1; CDR3 length: 13; J gene: TRBJ1-1; CDR3 protein: CASSPDRGTEAFF
V gene: TRBV7-2; CDR3 length: 12; J gene: TRBJ2-5; CDR3 protein: CASSLNEETQYF
V gene: TRBV29-1; CDR3 length: 13; J gene: TRBJ1-1; CDR3 protein: CSVPGPLNTEAFF
V gene: TRBV5-1; CDR3 length: 15; J gene: TRBJ1-1; CDR3 protein: CASRANRGGGTEAFF
V gene: TRBV29-1; CDR3 length: 13; J gene: TRBJ1-3; CDR3 protein: CSVEGAPGNTIYF
V gene: TRBV7-9; CDR3 length: 17; J gene: TRBJ1-5; CDR3 protein: CASSLEGVGQGLQPQHF
V gene: TRBV7-6; CDR3 length: 14; J gene: TRBJ2-7; CDR3 protein: CASSLGPVSYEQYF
V gene: TRBV5-1; CDR3 length: 16; J gene: TRBJ1-1; CDR3 protein: CASSLGSGGQNTEAFF
V gene: TRBV29-1; CDR3 length: 13; J gene: TRBJ2-3; CDR3 protein: CSVQGVGTDTQYF
V gene: TRBV15; CDR3 length: 13; J gene: TRBJ1-1; CDR3 protein: CATSREKNTEAFF
V gene: TRBV4-3; CDR3 length: 15; J gene: TRBJ1-6; CDR3 protein: CASSQDVAGESPLHF
V gene: TRBV2; CDR3 length: 13; J gene: TRBJ2-2; CDR3 protein: CASSSTSPGELFF
V gene: TRBV6-6; CDR3 length: 13; J gene: TRBJ2-5; CDR3 protein: CASTNSGWETQYF
V gene: TRBV2; CDR3 length: 13; J gene: TRBJ1-2; CDR3 protein: CASDTWTNYGYTF
V gene: TRBV14; CDR3 length: 13; J gene: TRBJ1-1; CDR3 protein: CASSRVVNTEAFF
V gene: TRBV7-6; CDR3 length: 19; J gene: TRBJ2-2; CDR3 protein: CASSLVLPGASGRTGELFF
V gene: TRBV6-1; CDR3 length: 14; J gene: TRBJ2-1; CDR3 protein: CASSEAVAVNEQFF
V gene: TRBV11-1; CDR3 length: 14; J gene: TRBJ2-1; CDR3 protein: CASGTSGGAGEQFF
V gene: TRBV5-1; CDR3 length: 15; J gene: TRBJ2-7; CDR3 protein: CASSLGLTDPYEQYF
V gene: TRBV28; CDR3 length: 13; J gene: TRBJ1-2; CDR3 protein: CATNEGQRMRYTF
V gene: TRBV6-1; CDR3 length: 12; J gene: TRBJ2-2; CDR3 protein: CASGILAGELFF
V gene: TRBV5-5; CDR3 length: 15; J gene: TRBJ1-2; CDR3 protein: CASSLGGASNYGYTF
V gene: TRBV23-1; CDR3 length: 17; J gene: TRBJ1-5; CDR3 protein: CASHLAIPQGSNQPQHF
V gene: TRBV12-1; CDR3 length: 16; J gene: TRBJ2-2; CDR3 protein: CASSDDTYLCTGELFF
V gene: TRBV19; CDR3 length: 15; J gene: TRBJ2-7; CDR3 protein: CASTPPRVHSYEQYF
V gene: TRBV6-1; CDR3 length: 15; J gene: TRBJ1-5; CDR3 protein: CASSELQQGVQPQHF
V gene: TRBV27; CDR3 length: 13; J gene: TRBJ1-5; CDR3 protein: CASRKGLWYPQHF
V gene: TRBV19; CDR3 length: 14; J gene: TRBJ2-7; CDR3 protein: CASSTSGFHYEQYF
V gene: TRBV10-2; CDR3 length: 14; J gene: TRBJ2-7; CDR3 protein: CASRAGLAFDEQYF
V gene: TRBV7-9; CDR3 length: 13; J gene: TRBJ1-1; CDR3 protein: CASSLKGEAQAFF
V gene: TRBV29-1; CDR3 length: 14; J gene: TRBJ2-3; CDR3 protein: CSVEGGATTDTQYF
V gene: TRBV9; CDR3 length: 15; J gene: TRBJ2-2; CDR3 protein: CASSVAGQNTGELFF
V gene: TRBV7-9; CDR3 length: 14; J gene: TRBJ2-7; CDR3 protein: CASSLDQSSYEQYF